This T cell receptor beta chain stems from a study of T cell responses to AZD1222 COVID-19 vaccine. CDR3 length equals 16 residues. CDR1 and CDR2 from the germline V gene are MNHEY and SVGEGT. V dropped 5 bases and J dropped 4 bases, with 20 bases sitting between them. This table comes from immunoSEQ multiplex PCR, and its TCRdb copy is limited to in-frame clones, with some not included. The data show 200,000 to 250,000 clones, 85% to 95% seen once. The material sequenced was peripheral blood, taken on day 0 of MenACWY control vaccination. This TCR derives from an adult in good health. The V call is TRBV6-2 or TRBV6-3, the J call TRBJ1-1, with D possibly TRBD1 on 5 matching bases. In DNA, the CDR3 is TGTGCCAGCAGTGGAGGCACCTACACCCAGGGCACTGAAGCTTTCTTT. Amino acid sequence: CASSGGTYTQGTEAFF.